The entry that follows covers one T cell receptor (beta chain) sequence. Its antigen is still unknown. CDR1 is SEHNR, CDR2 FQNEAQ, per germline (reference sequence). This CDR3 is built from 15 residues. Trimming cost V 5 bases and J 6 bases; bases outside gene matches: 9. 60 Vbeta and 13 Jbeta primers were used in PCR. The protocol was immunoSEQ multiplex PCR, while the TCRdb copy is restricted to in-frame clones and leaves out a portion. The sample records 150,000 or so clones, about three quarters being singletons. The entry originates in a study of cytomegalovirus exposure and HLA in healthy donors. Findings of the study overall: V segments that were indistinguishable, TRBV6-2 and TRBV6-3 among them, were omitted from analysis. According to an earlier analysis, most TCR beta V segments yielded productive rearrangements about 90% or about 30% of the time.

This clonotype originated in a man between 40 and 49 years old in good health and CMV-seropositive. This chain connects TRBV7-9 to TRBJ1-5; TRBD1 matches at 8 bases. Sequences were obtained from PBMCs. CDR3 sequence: CASSQQTGVGQPQHF. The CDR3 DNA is TGTGCCAGCAGCCAACAGACAGGGGTTGGTCAGCCCCAGCATTTT.